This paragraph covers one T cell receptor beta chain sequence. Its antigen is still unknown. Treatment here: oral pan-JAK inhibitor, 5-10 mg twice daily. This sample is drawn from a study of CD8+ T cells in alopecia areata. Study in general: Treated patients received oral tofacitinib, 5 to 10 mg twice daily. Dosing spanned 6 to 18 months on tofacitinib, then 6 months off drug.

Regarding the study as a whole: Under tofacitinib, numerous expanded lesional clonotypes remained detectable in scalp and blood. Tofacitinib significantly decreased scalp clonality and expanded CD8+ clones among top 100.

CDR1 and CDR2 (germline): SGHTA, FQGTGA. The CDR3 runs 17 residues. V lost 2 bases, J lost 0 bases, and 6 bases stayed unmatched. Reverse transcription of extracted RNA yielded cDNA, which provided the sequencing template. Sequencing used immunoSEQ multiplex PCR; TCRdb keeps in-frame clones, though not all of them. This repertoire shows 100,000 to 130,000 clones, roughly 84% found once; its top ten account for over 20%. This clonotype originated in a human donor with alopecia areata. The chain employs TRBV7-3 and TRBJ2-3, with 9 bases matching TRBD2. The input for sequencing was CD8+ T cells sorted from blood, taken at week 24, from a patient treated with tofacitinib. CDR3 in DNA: TGTGCCAGCAGCTTACACGCTAGCGGGGCCAGCACAGATACGCAGTATTTT. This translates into CASSLHASGASTDTQYF. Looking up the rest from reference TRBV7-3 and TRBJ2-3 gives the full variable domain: GAGVSQTPSNKVTEKGKYVELRCDPISGHTALYWYRQSLGQGPEFLIYFQGTGAADDSGLPNDRFFAVRPEGSVSTLKIQRTERGDSAVYLCASSLHASGASTDTQYFGPGTRLTVL.